Listed below are T cell receptor beta chains from one sample, sequenced in a study of naive and memory T cell subsets. TCRdb independently ran MiXCR on the UMI-ligation and nested PCR reads; one entry per CDR3 protein. In the table there are 80,000 or so distinct CDR3 sequences, 9% to 9.5% of which are singletons. The sample was naive CD8+ T cells from blood. The origin of the receptors is a human donor in good health. Both conserved end residues are part of each CDR3. The D gene is left open where the match is weak. Rows give clone size only sometimes, using once, few, many, or a class for an expanded clone.

CDR3 DNA: TGTGCCAGCAGCCCTAACAGGTCCAAGTACGAGCAGTACTTC
CDR3 protein: CASSPNRSKYEQYF
V gene: TRBV27
D gene: -
J gene: TRBJ2-7
clone size: -

CDR3 DNA: TGTGCCAGCAGCCTGGGACCTGGGGATGAGCAGTTCTTC
CDR3 protein: CASSLGPGDEQFF
V gene: TRBV7-7
D gene: -
J gene: TRBJ2-1
clone size: many

CDR3 DNA: TGTGCCAGCAGCAGCATAAGGAGACTAGCGGGAGGCCGCACAGATACGCAGTATTTT
CDR3 protein: CASSSIRRLAGGRTDTQYF
V gene: TRBV7-9
D gene: TRBD2
J gene: TRBJ2-3
clone size: many

CDR3 DNA: TGTGCCAGCAGTTACGGGAAAGGGGCCGGGGAGCTGTTTTTT
CDR3 protein: CASSYGKGAGELFF
V gene: TRBV6-5
D gene: -
J gene: TRBJ2-2
clone size: -

CDR3 DNA: TGTGCCACCAGCAGCCGGAGACAGGCTAATGAAAAACTGTTTTTT
CDR3 protein: CATSSRRQANEKLFF
V gene: TRBV15
D gene: -
J gene: TRBJ1-4
clone size: many

CDR3 DNA: TGTGCCATCAGTGGGATACAGGGTAGCGAGCAGTACTTC
CDR3 protein: CAISGIQGSEQYF
V gene: TRBV10-3
D gene: -
J gene: TRBJ2-7
clone size: -

CDR3 DNA: TGTGCCAGCAGTCGCCGGGACAGGGAGTACGAGCAGTACTTC
CDR3 protein: CASSRRDREYEQYF
V gene: TRBV6-2/TRBV6-3
D gene: TRBD1
J gene: TRBJ2-7
clone size: many

CDR3 DNA: TGTGCCAGCAGTTATAGCCGCACCGGGGAGCTGTTTTTT
CDR3 protein: CASSYSRTGELFF
V gene: TRBV12-3/TRBV12-4
D gene: -
J gene: TRBJ2-2
clone size: once

CDR3 DNA: TGTGCCAGTAGTGCAATCCTAGGGGGACAGAGCTCCTACGAGCAGTACTTC
CDR3 protein: CASSAILGGQSSYEQYF
V gene: TRBV19
D gene: TRBD1
J gene: TRBJ2-7
clone size: -

CDR3 DNA: TGCAGCGTTGGAGGGACAGGTATGTCCTACGAGCAGTACTTC
CDR3 protein: CSVGGTGMSYEQYF
V gene: TRBV29-1
D gene: TRBD1
J gene: TRBJ2-7
clone size: many

CDR3 DNA: TGTGCCAGCAGTTACTCGGCTGACAGGGGGGAAGTTGAAGCTTTCTTT
CDR3 protein: CASSYSADRGEVEAFF
V gene: TRBV6-6
D gene: TRBD1
J gene: TRBJ1-1
clone size: many

CDR3 DNA: TGCGCCAGCGGGACAGGCCGCTCTGGAAACACCATATATTTT
CDR3 protein: CASGTGRSGNTIYF
V gene: TRBV10-2
D gene: TRBD1
J gene: TRBJ1-3
clone size: many